Each of the 27 T cell receptor beta chains below was sequenced from the same sample in a study of blood T cell repertoires in COVID-19. Libraries were prepared by immunoSEQ multiplex PCR; TCRdb keeps only in-frame clonotypes and omits some of them. The data show hundreds of thousands of clones, approximately 88% seen once. Sequencing input: PBMCs or T cells enriched from blood (not recorded which). These receptors all come from a woman between 40 and 50 years old who had recovered from COVID-19.

The chain recombines TRBV20-1 with TRBJ1-1; D is perhaps TRBD1 (5 bases). Trimming stripped 3 bases from V and 1 base from J, with 12 bases between. The CDR3 sequence is 14 residues long. CDR1 and CDR2 (germline): DFQATT, SNEGSKA (reference sequence). The DNA of the CDR3 is TGCAGTGCTAGTAAGGGCGGACAGAACACTGAAGCTTTCTTT. This encodes CSASKGGQNTEAFF.

CDR3 amino acids: CASLQGGGNTIYF. Here the CDR3 DNA reads TGTGCCAGCCTCCAGGGGGGTGGAAACACCATATATTTT. The rearrangement joins TRBV28 to TRBJ1-3, with 7 bases aligning to TRBD1. The trim removed 8 bases at V and 3 bases at J, leaving 4 bases unmatched. From germline, CDR1 is MDHEN and CDR2 SYDVKM. The CDR3 contains 13 residues. The entire variable domain, with the rest obtained from reference TRBV28 and TRBJ1-3, is as follows: DVKVTQSSRYLVKRTGEKVFLECVQDMDHENMFWYRQDPGLGLRLIYFSYDVKMKEKGDIPEGYSVSREKKERFSLILESASTNQTSMYLCASLQGGGNTIYFGEGSWLTVV.

The chain employs TRBV15 and TRBJ2-3; 9 bases fit TRBD2. Germline V lookup: CDR1 LNHNV, CDR2 YYDKDF (reference sequence). The length of the CDR3 is 16 residues. With V trimmed by 3 bases and J by 6 bases, 10 bases remained unmatched. The CDR3 protein is CATSRRAGGPADTQYF. The DNA for the CDR3 is TGTGCCACCAGCAGGCGGGCGGGAGGGCCCGCCGATACGCAGTATTTT.

The sample holds a few counts of this clone. The chain couples TRBV28 to TRBJ2-7; 10 bases map to TRBD2. Germline V gene sequence: CDR1 MDHEN, CDR2 SYDVKM. The CDR3 length is 18 residues. V lost 3 bases and J lost 7; bases outside the gene matches: 18. The CDR3 reads CASSFNSYSGRLYGEQYF. The CDR3 DNA reads TGTGCCAGCAGTTTCAACTCATATAGCGGGAGGCTCTACGGGGAGCAGTACTTC.

The chain has TRBV27 and TRBJ2-1; maybe TRBD2 (6 bases). The germline gives CDR1 MNHEY, CDR2 SMNVEV (reference sequence). The CDR3 covers 12 residues. Between the trimmed V and J ends, which lost 5 bases and 14 bases, there was a span of 16 bases. The CDR3, as DNA: TGTGCCAGCAGTCCGACTGGAGGGGAGAAGTTCTTC. Amino acids: CASSPTGGEKFF.

V and J are TRBV28 and TRBJ1-1; D not certain. This CDR3 is 14 amino acids long. Germline V gene lookup returns CDR1 MDHEN and CDR2 SYDVKM. Trimming removed 2 bases from V and 4 bases from J, with 11 bases in between. CDR3 sequence: CASSLIGAGTEAFF. The CDR3 nucleotides are TGTGCCAGCAGTTTAATCGGCGCGGGCACTGAAGCTTTCTTT.

This chain links TRBV3-1 (or the pseudogene TRBV3-2) with TRBJ2-2; weak D call: TRBD2 (5 bases). CDR3 length: 16 residues. CDR1 and CDR2 (germline): LGHDT, YNNKEL (reference sequence). V was cut by 1 base and J by 6 bases, with 15 bases left in between. The CDR3 reads CASSQVFGLAPGELFF. CDR3 nucleotides: TGTGCCAGCAGCCAAGTCTTTGGTCTAGCCCCCGGGGAGCTGTTTTTT.

The rearrangement uses TRBV6-5 and TRBJ1-3, with D possibly matching TRBD1 (5 bases). The CDR3 runs 15 residues. CDR1 and CDR2 from the germline V gene are MNHEY and SVGAGI. Trimming removed 4 bases at V and 7 bases at J, with 17 bases between. The CDR3 protein is CASSFTGPKGNTIYF. CDR3 DNA: TGTGCCAGCAGTTTTACCGGGCCCAAGGGGAACACCATATATTTT.

The V call is TRBV7-2, the J call TRBJ2-2; D remains ambiguous. V lost 7 bases to trimming and J lost 1 base, with 10 bases between them. CDR1 is SGHTA, CDR2 FQGNSA, per germline. The CDR3 sequence is 14 residues long. CDR3 region: CASTTLRNTGELFF. DNA for the CDR3: TGTGCCAGCACCACCCTGAGGAACACCGGGGAGCTGTTTTTT.

In its sample, this clone was seen once. V is TRBV30 and J is TRBJ1-2; D remains ambiguous. Trimming left V 8 bases short and J 13 bases short, with 20 bases between. CDR1 GTSNPN and CDR2 SVGIG come from the germline V gene (reference sequence). This CDR3 spans 11 amino acids. The CDR3 DNA sequence: TGTGCCCACATCGAGGATCTATTTCCCACCTTC. This gives the protein CAHIEDLFPTF.

The V gene is TRBV11-2, the J gene TRBJ2-7; D call uncertain. Germline CDR1 is SGHAT and CDR2 is FQNNGV. This CDR3 has 13 amino acids. The ends were cut back, 5 bases at V and 3 bases at J, with 11 bases in the middle. The DNA of the CDR3 is TGTGCCAGCAGCCCCGAGGCCAACTACGAGCAGTACTTC. Its protein is CASSPEANYEQYF.

This sequence joins TRBV28 and TRBJ1-6, with D possibly matching TRBD1 (5 bases). This CDR3 has 14 amino acids. Trimming cost V 6 bases and J 7 bases, with 13 bases left between them. Germline loops: CDR1 MDHEN, CDR2 SYDVKM. The CDR3 DNA follows: TGTGCCAGCAGCCAGGGCCGAGGCAATTCACCCCTCCACTTT. Its translation is CASSQGRGNSPLHF.

This clone was found many times. V gene TRBV6-6 combines with J gene TRBJ2-3; the D gene is possibly TRBD2 (6 bases). The germline V and J ends were trimmed by 4 bases and 4 bases, with 12 bases remaining between them. Germline loops: CDR1 MNHNY, CDR2 SVGAGI (reference sequence). This CDR3 has 14 residues. The CDR3 nucleotides read TGTGCCAGCAGTTTTAGGAGGGGCGCAGATACGCAGTATTTT. Its protein is CASSFRRGADTQYF.

The rearrangement uses TRBV6-6 and TRBJ2-7, with a possible D match to TRBD1 (6 bases). Per the germline V gene, CDR1 is MNHNY and CDR2 is SVGAGI (reference sequence). The CDR3 has 12 residues. The V gene lost 10 bases and the J gene lost 1 base, with 11 bases spanning the gap. CDR3 sequence (DNA): TGTGCCACCAAACAGGGATCCTACGAGCAGTACTTC. Translated: CATKQGSYEQYF.

The chain is built from TRBV10-3 and TRBJ2-3; TRBD1 aligns across 7 bases. Germline loops: CDR1 ENHRY, CDR2 SYGVKD. This CDR3 has 15 amino acids. The V gene end was trimmed by 2 bases and the J gene end by 0 bases; junction bases not matched to a gene: 2. CDR3 region: CAISEGQVSTDTQYF. CDR3 sequence (DNA): TGTGCCATCAGTGAGGGACAGGTTAGCACAGATACGCAGTATTTT.

The chain has TRBV4-3 and TRBJ2-3, with 7 bases lining up with TRBD2. CDR1 and CDR2 (germline): LGHNA, YSLEER. The CDR3 length is 18 residues. V shed 2 bases and J 2 bases; nucleotides not matched to a gene: 13. The CDR3 sequence is CASSQTELAGVNTDTQYF. DNA of the CDR3: TGCGCCAGCAGCCAAACGGAATTGGCGGGAGTAAACACAGATACGCAGTATTTT.

This chain uses TRBV5-4 with TRBJ1-2, with 7 bases fitting TRBD1. Looked up from germline, CDR1 is SGHNT and CDR2 is YYREEE (reference sequence). The CDR3 is 13 amino acids. V shed 3 bases, J shed 5 bases, and the junction held 4 bases outside the gene matches. The CDR3 loop reads CASSSETGYGYTF. The DNA of the CDR3 is TGTGCCAGCAGCTCCGAGACAGGGTATGGCTACACCTTC.

V is TRBV28 and J is TRBJ1-4; D not resolved. V was pared by 5 bases and J by 8 bases, with 18 bases between. The CDR3 is 15 residues long. Germline V gene data show CDR1 as MDHEN and CDR2 as SYDVKM. CDR3 DNA sequence: TGTGCCAGCAGTACCAATCATGGGGAGGACGAAAAACTGTTTTTT. Its protein is CASSTNHGEDEKLFF.

The chain carries TRBV30 and TRBJ2-4; 11 bases map to TRBD1. The CDR3 contains 17 residues. CDR1 is GTSNPN, CDR2 SVGIG, per germline (reference sequence). Losses at the gene ends were 3 bases for V and 1 base for J; bases not matched to a gene: 8. CDR3 loop: CAWSAGQGAFAKNIQYF. For the CDR3, the DNA is TGTGCCTGGAGCGCAGGACAGGGGGCTTTCGCCAAAAACATTCAGTACTTC. Filled out from reference TRBV30 and TRBJ2-4, the complete variable domain reads SQTIHQWPATLVQPVGSPLSLECTVEGTSNPNLYWYRQAAGRGLQLLFYSVGIGQISSEVPQNLSASRPQDRQFILSSKKLLLSDSGFYLCAWSAGQGAFAKNIQYFGAGTRLSVL.

This clone was observed once. The chain employs TRBV2 and TRBJ2-7, with TRBD2 matching 10 bases. V lost 8 bases and J lost 12; bases outside the gene matches: 10. This CDR3 is 12 amino acids long. Per the germline V gene, CDR1 is SNHLY and CDR2 is FYNNEI. CDR3 DNA sequence: TGTGCCAGCCGGCCGACTAGCGGGTTCTCGTACTTC. Protein product: CASRPTSGFSYF.

This clone was seen more than once but under ten times. V usage is TRBV6-1 and J usage is TRBJ2-1; weak D call: TRBD2 (5 bases). The V and J ends lost 2 bases and 0 bases respectively, with 11 bases between them. The CDR3 spans 16 residues. Germline V gene lookup returns CDR1 MNHNS and CDR2 SASEGT. CDR3 nucleotide sequence: TGTGCCAGCAGTGAATCATTAGGAGGCTCCTACAATGAGCAGTTCTTC. Protein sequence: CASSESLGGSYNEQFF.

The chain couples TRBV19 to TRBJ1-5, with 9 bases fitting TRBD1. This CDR3 spans 14 amino acids. From germline, CDR1 is LNHDA and CDR2 SQIVND (reference sequence). With V trimmed by 6 bases and J by 6 bases, 6 bases remained unmatched. CDR3 DNA: TGTGCCAGTAGCCCCGCGGGACAGGGTCAGCCCCAGCATTTT. The encoded protein is CASSPAGQGQPQHF.

The chain recombines TRBV19 with TRBJ2-1, with D possibly TRBD1 on 5 matching bases. The V gene lost 5 bases and the J gene lost 2 bases, with 7 bases spanning the gap. The CDR3 totals 13 residues. CDR1 and CDR2 (germline): LNHDA, SQIVND (reference sequence). The CDR3 bases are TGTGCCAGTAGTGGGGCAGCCTACAATGAGCAGTTCTTC. Its protein is CASSGAAYNEQFF.

The V call is TRBV9, the J call TRBJ2-1; TRBD2 aligns across 8 bases. The CDR3 extends over 15 amino acids. J was trimmed by 5 bases and V by 0 bases; bases with no gene match: 4. Germline values: CDR1 SGDLS, CDR2 YYNGEE. CDR3 residues: CASSVAGGRHNEQFF. The CDR3 DNA is TGTGCCAGCAGCGTAGCGGGAGGGCGGCACAATGAGCAGTTCTTC.

The chain joins TRBV7-9 to TRBJ2-3, with 7 bases aligning to TRBD2. The CDR3 sequence is 12 residues long. Germline lookup yields CDR1 SEHNR and CDR2 FQNEAQ (reference sequence). V was clipped by 8 bases and J by 6 bases; unmatched bases: 5. CDR3 residues: CASSSGRDTQYF. CDR3 nucleotide sequence: TGTGCCAGCTCTAGCGGACGGGATACGCAGTATTTT.

The chain is built from TRBV5-6 and TRBJ2-1, with 9 bases that match TRBD1. Germline V CDR1 and CDR2: SGHDT, YYEEEE. This CDR3 has 15 residues. The V and J ends lost 6 bases and 3 bases, in that order; junction bases with no gene match: 7. CDR3 nucleotides: TGTGCCAGCATGCGACCGGGACAGGGCTACAATGAGCAGTTCTTC. Protein product: CASMRPGQGYNEQFF.

This clone was detected ten times or more. The V gene is TRBV5-1, the J gene TRBJ2-1; TRBD2 matches 14 bases. V shed 0 bases and J 9 bases; nucleotides not matched to a gene: 5. The germline V gene encodes CDR1 SGHRS and CDR2 YFSETQ. This CDR3 contains 16 residues. The CDR3 spells CASSLAGTSGSGEQFF. For the CDR3, the DNA is TGCGCCAGCAGCTTGGCCGGGACTAGCGGGAGCGGTGAGCAGTTCTTC.